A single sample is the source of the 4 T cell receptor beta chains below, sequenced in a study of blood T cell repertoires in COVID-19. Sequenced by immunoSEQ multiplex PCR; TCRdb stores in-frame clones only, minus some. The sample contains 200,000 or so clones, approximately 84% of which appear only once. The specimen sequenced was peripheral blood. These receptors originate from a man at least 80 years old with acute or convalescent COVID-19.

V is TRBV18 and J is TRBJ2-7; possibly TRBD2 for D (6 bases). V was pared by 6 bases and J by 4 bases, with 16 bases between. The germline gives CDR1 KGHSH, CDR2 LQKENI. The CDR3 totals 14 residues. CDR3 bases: TGTGCCAGCTCCCGCGGGGCTCCAGGATACGAGCAGTACGTC. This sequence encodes CASSRGAPGYEQYV.

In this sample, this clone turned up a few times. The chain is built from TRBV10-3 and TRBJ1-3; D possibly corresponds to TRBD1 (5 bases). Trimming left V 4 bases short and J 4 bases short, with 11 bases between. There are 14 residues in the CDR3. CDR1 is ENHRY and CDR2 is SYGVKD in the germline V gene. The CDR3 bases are TGTGCCATCAGTGGATCTTACAGGGGAAACACCATATATTTT. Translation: CAISGSYRGNTIYF.

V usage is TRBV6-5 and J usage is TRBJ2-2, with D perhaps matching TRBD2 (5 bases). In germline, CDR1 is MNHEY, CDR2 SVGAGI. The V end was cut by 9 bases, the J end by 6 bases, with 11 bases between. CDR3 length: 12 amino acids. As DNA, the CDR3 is TGTGCCAGGCAGGACTTACCCGGGGAGCTGTTTTTT. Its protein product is CARQDLPGELFF.

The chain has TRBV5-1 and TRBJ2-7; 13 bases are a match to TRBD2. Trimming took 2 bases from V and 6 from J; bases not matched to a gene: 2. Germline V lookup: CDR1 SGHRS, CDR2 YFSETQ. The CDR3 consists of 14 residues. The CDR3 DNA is TGCGCCAGCAGCTTCGGACTAGCGGGAGTCGAGCAGTACTTC. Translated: CASSFGLAGVEQYF.